This T cell receptor (beta chain) is from a study of beta chain features in type 1 diabetes. Study-level findings and limits: Unsettled here was the matter of whether HLA type influences TCRB rearrangement. Patients with Type 1 diabetes showed moderately but significantly shorter TCRB CDR3s in all four CD4+ subsets. Cells that show high TCR expression could be over-represented by cDNA sequencing.

CD4+ cells of the naive, central memory, regulatory and stem cell-like memory types were sorted via CD45RO/CCR7/CD25/CD127/CD95/CD27. Purity exceeding 95% was reached by all sorted populations. CDR1 SGHTA and CDR2 FQGTGA come from the germline V gene. The CDR3 loop spans 16 amino acids. V lost 3 bases and J lost 9; bases outside the gene matches: 5. Sequenced material consisted of expressed TCRB transcripts (all of the isolated RNA was reverse transcribed). Sequencing used immunoSEQ multiplex PCR; TCRdb keeps in-frame clones, though not all of them. Among 250,000 to 300,000 clones listed, approximately 25% were seen once. The sample holds a few counts of this clone. Its antigen is not known.

The source is a woman aged 25 to 39 with type 1 diabetes. V and J are TRBV7-3 and TRBJ2-1, with 16 positions matching TRBD2. Material for sequencing was naive CD4+ T cells from blood. CDR3: CASSFPGTSGRAEQFF. The CDR3 bases are TGTGCCAGCAGCTTCCCCGGGACTAGCGGGAGGGCTGAGCAGTTCTTC.